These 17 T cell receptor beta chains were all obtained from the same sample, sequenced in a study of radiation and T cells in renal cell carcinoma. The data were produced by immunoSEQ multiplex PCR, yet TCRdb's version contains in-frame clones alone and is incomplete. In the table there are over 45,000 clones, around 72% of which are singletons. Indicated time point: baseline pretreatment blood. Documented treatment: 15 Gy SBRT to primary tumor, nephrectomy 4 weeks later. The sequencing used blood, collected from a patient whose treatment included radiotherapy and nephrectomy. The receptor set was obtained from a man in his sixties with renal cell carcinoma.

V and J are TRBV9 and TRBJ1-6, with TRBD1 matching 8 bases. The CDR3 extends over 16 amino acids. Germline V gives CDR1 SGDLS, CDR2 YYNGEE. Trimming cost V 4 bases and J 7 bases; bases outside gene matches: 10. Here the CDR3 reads CASSSGTGSGNSPLHF. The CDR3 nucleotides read TGTGCCAGCAGCTCCGGGACAGGATCCGGAAATTCACCCCTCCACTTT.

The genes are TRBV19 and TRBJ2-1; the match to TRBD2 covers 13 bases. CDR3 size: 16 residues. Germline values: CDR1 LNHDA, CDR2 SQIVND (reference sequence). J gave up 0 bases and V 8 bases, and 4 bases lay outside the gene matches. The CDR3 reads CASGLAGALSYNEQFF. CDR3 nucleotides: TGTGCCAGTGGACTAGCGGGGGCCCTCTCCTACAATGAGCAGTTCTTC.

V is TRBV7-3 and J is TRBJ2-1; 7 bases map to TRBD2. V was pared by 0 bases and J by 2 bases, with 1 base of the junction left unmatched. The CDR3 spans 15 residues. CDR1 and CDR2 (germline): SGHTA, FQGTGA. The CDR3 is CASSLTRGAYNEQFF. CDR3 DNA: TGTGCCAGCAGCTTAACCCGGGGGGCCTACAATGAGCAGTTCTTC.

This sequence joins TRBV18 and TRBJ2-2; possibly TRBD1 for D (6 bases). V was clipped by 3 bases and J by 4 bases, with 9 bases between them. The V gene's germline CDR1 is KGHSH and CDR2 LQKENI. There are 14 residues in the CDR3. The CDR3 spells CASSPGQSTGELFF. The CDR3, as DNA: TGTGCCAGCTCACCTGGACAGTCCACCGGGGAGCTGTTTTTT.

The CDR3 DNA is TGTGCCAGCAGCTTTTACAGGGGCTCGAACACCGGGGAGCTGTTTTTT. Residues: CASSFYRGSNTGELFF. This chain joins TRBV5-4 and TRBJ2-2; 7 bases align to TRBD1. V was clipped by 2 bases and J by 0 bases; unmatched bases: 4. This CDR3 has 16 amino acids. The V gene's germline CDR1 is SGHNT and CDR2 YYREEE (reference sequence).

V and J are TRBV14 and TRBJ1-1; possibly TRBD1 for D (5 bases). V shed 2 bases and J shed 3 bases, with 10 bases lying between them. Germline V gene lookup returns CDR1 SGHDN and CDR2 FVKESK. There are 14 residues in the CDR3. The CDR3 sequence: CASSQTGGYTEAFF. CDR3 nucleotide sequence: TGTGCCAGCAGCCAAACGGGGGGGTACACTGAAGCTTTCTTT. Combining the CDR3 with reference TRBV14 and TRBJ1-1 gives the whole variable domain EAGVTQFPSHSVIEKGQTVTLRCDPISGHDNLYWYRRVMGKEIKFLLHFVKESKQDESGMPNNRFLAERTGGTYSTLKVQPAELEDSGVYFCASSQTGGYTEAFFGQGTRLTVV.

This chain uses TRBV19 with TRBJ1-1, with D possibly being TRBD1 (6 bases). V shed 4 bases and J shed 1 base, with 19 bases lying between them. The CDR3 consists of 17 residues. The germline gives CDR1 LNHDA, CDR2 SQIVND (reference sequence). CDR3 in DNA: TGTGCCAGTAGTACAGACAGGAACCCCCGAGGGAACACTGAAGCTTTCTTT. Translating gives CASSTDRNPRGNTEAFF.

CDR3 in amino acids: CASRGVDLASQPQHF. The CDR3 bases are TGTGCCAGCAGGGGGGTTGATTTGGCATCCCAGCCCCAGCATTTT. V usage is TRBV2 and J usage is TRBJ1-5; D is possibly TRBD1 (5 bases). The germline V gene encodes CDR1 SNHLY and CDR2 FYNNEI. With 6 bases removed from V and 7 bases from J, the gap between germline ends came to 19 bases. The CDR3 extends over 15 amino acids.

CDR3 nucleotide sequence: TGTGCCAGTAGTGCGGGACAGGTTGGGAATGAGCAGTTCTTC. This gives the protein CASSAGQVGNEQFF. The gene calls are TRBV19 and TRBJ2-1, with TRBD1 identical over 8 bases. This CDR3 region has 14 residues. J was trimmed by 7 bases and V by 5 bases; bases with no gene match: 7. Per germline, CDR1 LNHDA and CDR2 SQIVND (reference sequence).

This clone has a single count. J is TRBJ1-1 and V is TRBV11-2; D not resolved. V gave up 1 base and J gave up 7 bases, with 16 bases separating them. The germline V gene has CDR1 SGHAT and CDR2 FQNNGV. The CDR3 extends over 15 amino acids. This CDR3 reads CASSLVSGGFFEAFF. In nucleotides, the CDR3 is TGTGCCAGCAGCTTAGTTTCTGGCGGGTTTTTTGAAGCTTTCTTT.

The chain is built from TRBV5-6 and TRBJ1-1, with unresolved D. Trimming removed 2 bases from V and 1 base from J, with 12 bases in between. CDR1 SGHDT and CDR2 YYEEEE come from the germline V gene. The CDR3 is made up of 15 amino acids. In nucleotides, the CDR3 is TGTGCCAGCAGCTTCACCGGTAAGAGGAACACTGAAGCTTTCTTT. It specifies CASSFTGKRNTEAFF.

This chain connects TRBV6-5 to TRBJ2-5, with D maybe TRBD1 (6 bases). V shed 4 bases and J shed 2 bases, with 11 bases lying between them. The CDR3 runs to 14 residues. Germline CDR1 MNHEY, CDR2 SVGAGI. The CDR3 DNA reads TGTGCCAGCAGTTTGAACAGGGTTCAAGAGACCCAGTACTTC. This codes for CASSLNRVQETQYF.

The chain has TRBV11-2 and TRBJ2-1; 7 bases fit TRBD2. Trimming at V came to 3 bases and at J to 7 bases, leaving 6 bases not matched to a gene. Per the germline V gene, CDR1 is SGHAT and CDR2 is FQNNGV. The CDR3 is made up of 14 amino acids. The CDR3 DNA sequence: TGTGCCAGCAGCTTGGGGAGGGCTTATAATGAGCAGTTCTTC. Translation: CASSLGRAYNEQFF.

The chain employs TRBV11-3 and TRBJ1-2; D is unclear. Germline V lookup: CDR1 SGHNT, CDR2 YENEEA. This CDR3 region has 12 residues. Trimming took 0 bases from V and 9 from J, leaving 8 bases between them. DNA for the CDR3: TGTGCCAGCAGCTTAGACCGGTTTAGCTACACCTTC. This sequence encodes CASSLDRFSYTF.

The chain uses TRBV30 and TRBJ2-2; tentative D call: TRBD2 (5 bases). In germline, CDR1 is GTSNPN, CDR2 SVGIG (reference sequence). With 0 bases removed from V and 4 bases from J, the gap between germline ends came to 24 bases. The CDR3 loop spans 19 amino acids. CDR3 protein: CAWSVYRTDYSAPTGELFF. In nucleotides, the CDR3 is TGTGCCTGGAGTGTATATCGGACCGACTACTCTGCACCCACCGGGGAGCTGTTTTTT.

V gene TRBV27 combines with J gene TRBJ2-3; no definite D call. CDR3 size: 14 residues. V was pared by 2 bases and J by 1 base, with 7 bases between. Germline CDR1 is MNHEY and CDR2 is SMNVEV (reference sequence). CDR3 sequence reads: CASSLVVGTDTQYF. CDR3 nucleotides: TGTGCCAGCAGTTTAGTAGTCGGCACAGATACGCAGTATTTT.

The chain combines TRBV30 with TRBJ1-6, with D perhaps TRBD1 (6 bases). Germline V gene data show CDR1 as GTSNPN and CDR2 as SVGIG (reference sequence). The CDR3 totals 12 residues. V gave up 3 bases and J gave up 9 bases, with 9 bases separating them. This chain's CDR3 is CAWRPQGSPLHF. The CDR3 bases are TGTGCCTGGAGGCCACAGGGTTCACCCCTCCACTTT.